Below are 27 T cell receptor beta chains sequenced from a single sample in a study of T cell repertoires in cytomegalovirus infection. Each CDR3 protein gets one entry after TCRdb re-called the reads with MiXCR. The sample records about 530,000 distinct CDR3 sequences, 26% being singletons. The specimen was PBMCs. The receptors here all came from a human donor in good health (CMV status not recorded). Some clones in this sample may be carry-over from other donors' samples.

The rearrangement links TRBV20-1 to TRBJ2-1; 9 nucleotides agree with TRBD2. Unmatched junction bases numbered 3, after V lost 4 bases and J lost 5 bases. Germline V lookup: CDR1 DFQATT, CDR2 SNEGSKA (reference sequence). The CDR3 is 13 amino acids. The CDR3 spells CSATTSGHNEQFF. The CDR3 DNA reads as TGCAGTGCTACGACTAGCGGCCACAATGAGCAGTTCTTC.

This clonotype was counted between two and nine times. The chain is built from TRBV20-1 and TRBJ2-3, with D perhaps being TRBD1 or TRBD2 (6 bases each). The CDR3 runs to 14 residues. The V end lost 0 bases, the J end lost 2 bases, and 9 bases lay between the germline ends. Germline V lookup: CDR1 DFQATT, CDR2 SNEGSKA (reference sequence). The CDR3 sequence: CSARDTGATDTQYF. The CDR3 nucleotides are TGCAGTGCTAGAGATACGGGGGCCACAGATACGCAGTATTTT.

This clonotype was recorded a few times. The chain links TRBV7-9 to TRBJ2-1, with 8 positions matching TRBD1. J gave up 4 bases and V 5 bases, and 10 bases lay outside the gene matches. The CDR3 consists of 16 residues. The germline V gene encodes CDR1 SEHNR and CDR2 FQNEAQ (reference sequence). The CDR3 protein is CASSKFPGTGYNEQFF. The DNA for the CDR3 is TGTGCCAGCAGCAAATTCCCCGGGACAGGATACAATGAGCAGTTCTTC. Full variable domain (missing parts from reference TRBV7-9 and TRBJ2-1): DTGVSQNPRHKITKRGQNVTFRCDPISEHNRLYWYRQTLGQGPEFLTYFQNEAQLEKSRLLSDRFSAERPKGSFSTLEIQRTEQGDSAMYLCASSKFPGTGYNEQFFGPGTRLTVL.

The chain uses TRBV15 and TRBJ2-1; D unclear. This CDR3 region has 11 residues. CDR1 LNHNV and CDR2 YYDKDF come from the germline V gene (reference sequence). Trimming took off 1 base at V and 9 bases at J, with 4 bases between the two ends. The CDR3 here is CATSRVGEQFF. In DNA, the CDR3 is TGTGCCACCAGCAGAGTGGGTGAGCAGTTCTTC.

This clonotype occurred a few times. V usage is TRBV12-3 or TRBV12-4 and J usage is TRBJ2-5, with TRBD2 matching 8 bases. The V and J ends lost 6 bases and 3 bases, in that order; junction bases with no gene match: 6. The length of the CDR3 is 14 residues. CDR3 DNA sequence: TGTGCCAGCAGCCGGGGGGGAGCAGAAGAGACCCAGTACTTC. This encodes CASSRGGAEETQYF.

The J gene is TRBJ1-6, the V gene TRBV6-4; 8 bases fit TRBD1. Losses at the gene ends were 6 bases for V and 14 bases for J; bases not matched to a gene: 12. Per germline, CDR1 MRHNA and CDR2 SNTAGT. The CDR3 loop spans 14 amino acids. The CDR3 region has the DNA TGTGCCAGCAGGACGGACAGGGCCCAAGGTTCCCTCCACTTT. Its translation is CASRTDRAQGSLHF.

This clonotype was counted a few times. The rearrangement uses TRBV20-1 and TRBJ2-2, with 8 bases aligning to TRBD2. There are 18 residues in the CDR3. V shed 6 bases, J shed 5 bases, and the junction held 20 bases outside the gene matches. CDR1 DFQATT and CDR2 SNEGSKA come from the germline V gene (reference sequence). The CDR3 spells CSAPPTSANGGGTGELFF. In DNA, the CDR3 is TGCAGTGCCCCTCCGACTAGCGCCAACGGAGGGGGGACCGGGGAGCTGTTTTTT.

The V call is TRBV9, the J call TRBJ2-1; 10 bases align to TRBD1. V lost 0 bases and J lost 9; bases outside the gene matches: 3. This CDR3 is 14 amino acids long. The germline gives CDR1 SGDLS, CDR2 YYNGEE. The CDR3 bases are TGTGCCAGCAGCGTAGTGGGACAGGGGATTGAGCAGTTCTTC. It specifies CASSVVGQGIEQFF.

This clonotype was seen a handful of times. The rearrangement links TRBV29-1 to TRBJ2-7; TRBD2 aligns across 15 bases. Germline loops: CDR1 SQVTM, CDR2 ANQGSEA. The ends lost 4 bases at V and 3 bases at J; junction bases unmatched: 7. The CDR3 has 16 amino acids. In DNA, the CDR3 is TGCAGCGTTGCTAGGACTAGCGGGAGGGACTACTACGAGCAGTACTTC. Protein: CSVARTSGRDYYEQYF.

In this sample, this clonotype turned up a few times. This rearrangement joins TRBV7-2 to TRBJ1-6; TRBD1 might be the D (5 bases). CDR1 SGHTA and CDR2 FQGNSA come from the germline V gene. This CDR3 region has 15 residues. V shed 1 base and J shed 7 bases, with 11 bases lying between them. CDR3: CASSLGSGLNSPLHF. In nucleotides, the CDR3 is TGTGCCAGCAGCTTAGGGTCAGGGTTGAATTCACCCCTCCACTTT.

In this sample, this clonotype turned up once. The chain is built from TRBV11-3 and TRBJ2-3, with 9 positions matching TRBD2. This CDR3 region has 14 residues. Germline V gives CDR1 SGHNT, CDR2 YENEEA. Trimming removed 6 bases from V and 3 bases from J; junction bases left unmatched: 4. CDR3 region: CASRVGLATDTQYF. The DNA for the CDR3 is TGTGCCAGCAGGGTGGGACTAGCTACAGATACGCAGTATTTT.

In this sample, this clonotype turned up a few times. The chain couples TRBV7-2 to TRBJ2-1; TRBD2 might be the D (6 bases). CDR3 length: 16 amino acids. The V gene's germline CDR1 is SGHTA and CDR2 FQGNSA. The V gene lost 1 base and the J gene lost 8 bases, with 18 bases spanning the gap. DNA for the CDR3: TGTGCCAGCAGCTTAGGAGTTAGCGGTCGTCAGTATGAGCAGTTCTTC. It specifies CASSLGVSGRQYEQFF.

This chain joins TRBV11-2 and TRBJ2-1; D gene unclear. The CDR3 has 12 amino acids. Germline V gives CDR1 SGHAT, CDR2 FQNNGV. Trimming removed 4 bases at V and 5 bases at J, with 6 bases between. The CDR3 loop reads CASSSQNNEQFF. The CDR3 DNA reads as TGTGCCAGCAGCTCCCAAAACAATGAGCAGTTCTTC.

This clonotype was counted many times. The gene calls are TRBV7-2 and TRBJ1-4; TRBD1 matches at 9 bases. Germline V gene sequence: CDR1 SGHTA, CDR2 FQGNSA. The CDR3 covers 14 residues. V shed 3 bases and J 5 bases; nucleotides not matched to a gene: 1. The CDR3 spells CASSFDRGNEKLFF. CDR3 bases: TGTGCCAGCAGCTTTGACAGGGGGAATGAAAAACTGTTTTTT.

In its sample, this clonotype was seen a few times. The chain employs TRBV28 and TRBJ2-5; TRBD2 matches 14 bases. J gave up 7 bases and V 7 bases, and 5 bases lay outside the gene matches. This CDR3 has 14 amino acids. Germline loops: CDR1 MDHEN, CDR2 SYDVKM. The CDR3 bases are TGTGCCAGCACCGGGACTAGCGGGAGTCGGACCCAGTACTTC. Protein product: CASTGTSGSRTQYF.

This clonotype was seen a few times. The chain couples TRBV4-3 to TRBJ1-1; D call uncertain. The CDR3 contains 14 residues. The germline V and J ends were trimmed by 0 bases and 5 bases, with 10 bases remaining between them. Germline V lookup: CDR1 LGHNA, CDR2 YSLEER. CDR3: CASSQDVRRTEAFF. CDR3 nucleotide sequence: TGCGCCAGCAGCCAAGATGTACGGCGGACTGAAGCTTTCTTT.

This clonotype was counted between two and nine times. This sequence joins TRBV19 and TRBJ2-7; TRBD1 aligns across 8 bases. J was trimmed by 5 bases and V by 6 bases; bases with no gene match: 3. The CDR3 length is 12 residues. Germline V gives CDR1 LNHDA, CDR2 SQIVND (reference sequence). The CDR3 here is CASSRTGNEQYF. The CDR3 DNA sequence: TGTGCCAGTAGCAGGACAGGGAACGAGCAGTACTTC.

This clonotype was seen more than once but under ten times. The CDR3 reads CASSPLGGRNEKLFF. The CDR3 DNA is TGTGCCAGCAGCCCCCTGGGGGGGCGGAATGAAAAACTGTTTTTT. This chain links TRBV6-6 with TRBJ1-4, with a weak D call TRBD1 (6 bases). The CDR3 is made up of 15 amino acids. Germline CDR1 and CDR2: MNHNY and SVGAGI (reference sequence). The ends were cut back, 6 bases at V and 5 bases at J, with 16 bases in the middle.

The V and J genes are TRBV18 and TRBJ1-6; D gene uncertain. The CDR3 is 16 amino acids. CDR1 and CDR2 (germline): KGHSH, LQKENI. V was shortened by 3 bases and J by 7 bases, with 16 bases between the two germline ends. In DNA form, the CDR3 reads TGTGCCAGCTCACCGTCGGGCCAGGTCAAAAATTCACCCCTCCACTTT. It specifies CASSPSGQVKNSPLHF.

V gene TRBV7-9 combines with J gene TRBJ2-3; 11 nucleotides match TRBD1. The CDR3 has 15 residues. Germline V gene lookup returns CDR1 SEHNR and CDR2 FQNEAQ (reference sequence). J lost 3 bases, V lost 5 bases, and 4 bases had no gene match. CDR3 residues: CASSGTGGKTDTQYF. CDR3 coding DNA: TGTGCCAGCAGCGGGACAGGGGGGAAGACAGATACGCAGTATTTT.

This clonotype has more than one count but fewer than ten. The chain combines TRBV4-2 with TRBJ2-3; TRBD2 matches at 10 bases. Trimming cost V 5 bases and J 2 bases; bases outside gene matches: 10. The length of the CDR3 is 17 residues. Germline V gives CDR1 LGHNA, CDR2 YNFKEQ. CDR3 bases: TGTGCCAGCAGCGAAGGGCGGACTAGCGGTCCCACAGATACGCAGTATTTT. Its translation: CASSEGRTSGPTDTQYF.

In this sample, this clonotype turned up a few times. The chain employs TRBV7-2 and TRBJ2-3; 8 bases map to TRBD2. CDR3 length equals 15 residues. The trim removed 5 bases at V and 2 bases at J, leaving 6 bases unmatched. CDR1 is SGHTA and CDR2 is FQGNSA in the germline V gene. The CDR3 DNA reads TGTGCCAGCAGCCCTTTTAGCGGGGACACAGATACGCAGTATTTT. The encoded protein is CASSPFSGDTDTQYF.

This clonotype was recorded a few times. CDR3 amino acids: CASSYGTGKQYV. CDR3 DNA sequence: TGTGCCAGCAGTTACGGGACAGGGAAACAGTACGTC. The chain is built from TRBV6-2 or TRBV6-3 and TRBJ2-7, with TRBD1 identical over 9 bases. CDR1 and CDR2 from the germline V gene are MNHEY and SVGEGT. This CDR3 is 12 amino acids long. V lost 2 bases and J lost 10; bases outside the gene matches: 3.

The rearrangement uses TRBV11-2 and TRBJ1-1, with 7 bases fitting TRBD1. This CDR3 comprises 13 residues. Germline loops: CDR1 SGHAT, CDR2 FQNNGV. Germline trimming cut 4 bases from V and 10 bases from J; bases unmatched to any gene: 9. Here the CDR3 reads CASSSIRQGGAFF. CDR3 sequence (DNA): TGTGCCAGCAGCTCGATACGACAGGGCGGAGCTTTCTTT.

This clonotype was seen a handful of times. This chain's CDR3 is CASSIKAANTEAFF. The CDR3 DNA reads TGTGCCAGTAGTATAAAGGCGGCGAACACTGAAGCTTTCTTT. The V and J genes are TRBV19 and TRBJ1-1; unclear D gene. V was shortened by 2 bases and J by 1 base, with 8 bases between the two germline ends. The CDR3 length is 14 residues. Germline CDR1 is LNHDA and CDR2 is SQIVND (reference sequence).

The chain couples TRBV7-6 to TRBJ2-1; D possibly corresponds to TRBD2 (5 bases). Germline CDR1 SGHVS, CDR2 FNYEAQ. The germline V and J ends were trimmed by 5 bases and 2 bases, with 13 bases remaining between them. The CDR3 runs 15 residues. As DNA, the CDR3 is TGTGCCAGCAGCCCCATATTTAGCGCCTACAATGAGCAGTTCTTC. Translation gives CASSPIFSAYNEQFF.

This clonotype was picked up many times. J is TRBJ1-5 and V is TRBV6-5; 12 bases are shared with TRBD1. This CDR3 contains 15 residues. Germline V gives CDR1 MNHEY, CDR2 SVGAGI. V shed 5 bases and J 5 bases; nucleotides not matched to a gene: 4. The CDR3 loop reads CASSPGQGAYQPQHF. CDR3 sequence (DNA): TGTGCCAGCAGTCCGGGACAGGGGGCGTATCAGCCCCAGCATTTT.